These 11 T cell receptor beta chains originate from one sample sequenced in a study of shared clonotypes between healthy human individuals. This table comes from immunoSEQ multiplex PCR, and its TCRdb copy is limited to in-frame clones, with some not included. This table has fewer than 600,000 clones, 75% to 80% appearing once. Sequenced sample: PBMCs. The source of these receptors is a woman aged 35 to 49 in good health. Some clones in this sample may be carry-over from other donors' samples.

This clone was found a few times. The chain has TRBV9 and TRBJ2-7; 13 bases are shared with TRBD2. Germline V gene data show CDR1 as SGDLS and CDR2 as YYNGEE. This CDR3 contains 15 residues. V lost 4 bases to trimming and J lost 3 bases; unmatched junction nucleotides: 4. The DNA of the CDR3 is TGTGCCAGCAGCCCGGGACTAGCGGGGAACTACGAGCAGTACTTC. It is translated as CASSPGLAGNYEQYF. Looking up the rest from reference TRBV9 and TRBJ2-7 gives the full variable domain: DSGVTQTPKHLITATGQRVTLRCSPRSGDLSVYWYQQSLDQGLQFLIQYYNGEERAKGNILERFSAQQFPDLHSELNLSSLELGDSALYFCASSPGLAGNYEQYFGPGTRLTVT.

With respect to this clone: The sample has other DNA sequences that encode this CDR3 too. The V and J genes are TRBV18 and TRBJ2-7, with 12 bases matching TRBD2. Germline V gene sequence: CDR1 KGHSH, CDR2 LQKENI. CDR3 length: 16 residues. The junction had 5 bases not matched to a gene; V was cut back by 3 bases and J by 2 bases. CDR3 sequence (DNA): TGTGCCAGCTCACCGCCCGGACTAGCGGGGACCTACGAGCAGTACTTC. The encoded protein is CASSPPGLAGTYEQYF.

The table lists this clone with a few counts. J is TRBJ2-2 and V is TRBV19, with D unresolved. CDR1 is LNHDA, CDR2 SQIVND, per germline (reference sequence). The V end was cut by 5 bases, the J end by 0 bases, with 7 bases between. This CDR3 has 14 residues. CDR3 coding DNA: TGTGCCAGTAGTGTACTCTCGAACACCGGGGAGCTGTTTTTT. The encoded protein is CASSVLSNTGELFF. The whole variable domain, remainder taken from reference TRBV19 and TRBJ2-2, is DGGITQSPKYLFRKEGQNVTLSCEQNLNHDAMYWYRQDPGQGLRLIYYSQIVNDFQKGDIAEGYSVSREKKESFPLTVTSAQKNPTAFYLCASSVLSNTGELFFGEGSRLTVL.

This chain connects TRBV30 to TRBJ2-2, with TRBD1 matching 8 bases. The J segment lost 6 bases and the V segment lost 1 base, leaving 7 bases of the junction unmatched. Germline loops: CDR1 GTSNPN, CDR2 SVGIG (reference sequence). The CDR3 contains 15 residues. CDR3 bases: TGTGCCTGGAGTGCCGCTGCGACAGGGGCCGGGGAGCTGTTTTTT. This gives the protein CAWSAAATGAGELFF.

The V and J genes are TRBV28 and TRBJ2-1; D remains unclear. V lost 3 bases, J lost 12 bases, and 18 bases lay in between. CDR3 length equals 14 residues. The germline gives CDR1 MDHEN, CDR2 SYDVKM. The CDR3 coding sequence is TGTGCCAGCAGTTTGCCGGGTCCCAGGCGAGCGCAGTTCTTC. This codes for CASSLPGPRRAQFF.

To note about this clone: A much larger clone lies a single base off, so this may be a read error. Additional DNA sequences in this sample encode the identical CDR3. J is TRBJ2-2 and V is TRBV7-2; D might be TRBD2 (5 bases). The CDR3 covers 13 residues. Germline V gives CDR1 SGHTA, CDR2 FQGNSA. CDR3 sequence (DNA): TGTGCCAGCAGCTTTGCGTGGACCGGGGAGCTGTTTTTC. Translation gives CASSFAWTGELFF.

This chain connects TRBV30 to TRBJ1-1; 10 bases are shared with TRBD1. This CDR3 is 14 amino acids long. V was clipped by 4 bases and J by 5 bases; unmatched bases: 7. Germline V gene sequence: CDR1 GTSNPN, CDR2 SVGIG (reference sequence). CDR3: CAWTQGQGWTEAFF. The CDR3 DNA follows: TGTGCCTGGACGCAGGGACAGGGGTGGACTGAAGCTTTCTTT. The entire variable domain, with the rest obtained from reference TRBV30 and TRBJ1-1, is as follows: SQTIHQWPATLVQPVGSPLSLECTVEGTSNPNLYWYRQAAGRGLQLLFYSVGIGQISSEVPQNLSASRPQDRQFILSSKKLLLSDSGFYLCAWTQGQGWTEAFFGQGTRLTVV.

This sequence joins TRBV18 and TRBJ1-4; D is perhaps TRBD1 (5 bases). V lost 3 bases and J 3 bases, leaving 14 bases between the germline ends. The germline V gene has CDR1 KGHSH and CDR2 LQKENI. This CDR3 has 16 residues. The CDR3 DNA reads TGTGCCAGCTCACCCCCCCGCGGGGCAGCTAATGAAAAACTGTTTTTT. This encodes CASSPPRGAANEKLFF.

Comments on this clone: A read error is the likely source, as a far larger clone sits one nucleotide away. CDR3 region: CATQRDFQETLYF. The CDR3 DNA follows: TGTGCCACCCAAAGGGACTTCCAAGAGACCCTGTACTTC. The chain employs TRBV5-4 and TRBJ2-5; possibly TRBD2 for D (6 bases). This CDR3 is 13 amino acids long. CDR1 SGHNT and CDR2 YYREEE come from the germline V gene (reference sequence). The full variable domain, in which reference TRBV5-4 and TRBJ2-5 provide the parts outside the CDR3, is ETGVTQSPTHLIKTRGQQVTLRCSSQSGHNTVSWYQQALGQGPQFIFQYYREEENGRGNFPPRFSGLQFPNYSSELNVNALELDDSALYLCATQRDFQETLYFGPGTRLLVL.

This clone was counted ten times or more. This specimen includes other DNA sequences encoding the same CDR3. V gene TRBV4-2 combines with J gene TRBJ2-7; D is ambiguous. The V and J ends lost 0 bases and 0 bases respectively, with 12 bases between them. CDR1 and CDR2 from the germline V gene are LGHNA and YNFKEQ. The CDR3 totals 16 residues. The CDR3 DNA reads TGTGCCAGCAGCCAAGATCGAGGAGCGCCCTCCTACGAGCAGTACTTC. Its translation: CASSQDRGAPSYEQYF.

This clone occurred once. The chain carries TRBV28 and TRBJ1-3, with D unclear. Per germline, CDR1 MDHEN and CDR2 SYDVKM. This CDR3 contains 15 residues. Deletions cut 9 bases from V and 0 bases from J, with 15 bases between. CDR3 coding DNA: TGTGCCAGTACCACTTGGGCAGCCTCTGGAAACACCATATATTTT. This encodes CASTTWAASGNTIYF.